This TCR beta chain was identified in a study of regulatory T cells in long-lasting Graves disease. Documented time point: newly diagnosed GD, antithyroid drugs for less than 3 months. Extracted RNA from PBMCs served as the source of the TCR library. Germline V gene data show CDR1 as LNHNV and CDR2 as YYDKDF (reference sequence). This CDR3 region has 16 residues. V trimming: 2 bases; J trimming: 0 bases; junction bases outside the gene matches: 3. CDR3 regions were amplified by Arm-PCR using iRepertoire HTBI primers to build TCR beta libraries. Using its own MiXCR run on the multiplex PCR reads, TCRdb lists one record per CDR3 protein. Of 560,000 or so distinct CDR3 sequences listed, 15% to 20% are singletons. The sample also formed part of further work on T cells in Graves' hyperthyroidism and ophthalmopathy.

The gene calls are TRBV15 and TRBJ2-7, with 11 bases identical to TRBD2. The TCR comes from a man aged 18 to 35 with Graves disease. The starting material was peripheral blood mononuclear cells (PBMCs), obtained at new diagnosis, from a patient treated with antithyroid drugs. Written as DNA, the CDR3 is TGTGCCACCAGCAGATCCGGGACTAGCGGCTCCTACGAGCAGTACTTC. Encoded protein: CATSRSGTSGSYEQYF.